This TCR beta chain was recorded in a study of shared clonotypes between healthy human individuals. Sequencing used immunoSEQ multiplex PCR; TCRdb keeps in-frame clones, though not all of them. The top ten hold 34% of the sample, which has fewer than 850,000 clones, about nine tenths seen once. The CDR3 consists of 14 residues. J was trimmed by 4 bases and V by 5 bases; bases with no gene match: 7. Germline lookup yields CDR1 MNHNS and CDR2 SASEGT. The V gene is TRBV6-1, the J gene TRBJ1-1, with 7 positions matching TRBD1. The sequenced material came from memory CD8+ T cells from PBMCs. Subset here: CD45RO+ cells pooled with CCR7-negative TemRA cells. The clonotype was recovered from a young man in good health. Some clones in this sample may be carry-over from other donors' samples. CDR3 loop: CASSFRDSLTEAFF. CDR3 in DNA: TGTGCCAGCAGTTTCCGGGACAGCCTCACTGAAGCTTTCTTT.